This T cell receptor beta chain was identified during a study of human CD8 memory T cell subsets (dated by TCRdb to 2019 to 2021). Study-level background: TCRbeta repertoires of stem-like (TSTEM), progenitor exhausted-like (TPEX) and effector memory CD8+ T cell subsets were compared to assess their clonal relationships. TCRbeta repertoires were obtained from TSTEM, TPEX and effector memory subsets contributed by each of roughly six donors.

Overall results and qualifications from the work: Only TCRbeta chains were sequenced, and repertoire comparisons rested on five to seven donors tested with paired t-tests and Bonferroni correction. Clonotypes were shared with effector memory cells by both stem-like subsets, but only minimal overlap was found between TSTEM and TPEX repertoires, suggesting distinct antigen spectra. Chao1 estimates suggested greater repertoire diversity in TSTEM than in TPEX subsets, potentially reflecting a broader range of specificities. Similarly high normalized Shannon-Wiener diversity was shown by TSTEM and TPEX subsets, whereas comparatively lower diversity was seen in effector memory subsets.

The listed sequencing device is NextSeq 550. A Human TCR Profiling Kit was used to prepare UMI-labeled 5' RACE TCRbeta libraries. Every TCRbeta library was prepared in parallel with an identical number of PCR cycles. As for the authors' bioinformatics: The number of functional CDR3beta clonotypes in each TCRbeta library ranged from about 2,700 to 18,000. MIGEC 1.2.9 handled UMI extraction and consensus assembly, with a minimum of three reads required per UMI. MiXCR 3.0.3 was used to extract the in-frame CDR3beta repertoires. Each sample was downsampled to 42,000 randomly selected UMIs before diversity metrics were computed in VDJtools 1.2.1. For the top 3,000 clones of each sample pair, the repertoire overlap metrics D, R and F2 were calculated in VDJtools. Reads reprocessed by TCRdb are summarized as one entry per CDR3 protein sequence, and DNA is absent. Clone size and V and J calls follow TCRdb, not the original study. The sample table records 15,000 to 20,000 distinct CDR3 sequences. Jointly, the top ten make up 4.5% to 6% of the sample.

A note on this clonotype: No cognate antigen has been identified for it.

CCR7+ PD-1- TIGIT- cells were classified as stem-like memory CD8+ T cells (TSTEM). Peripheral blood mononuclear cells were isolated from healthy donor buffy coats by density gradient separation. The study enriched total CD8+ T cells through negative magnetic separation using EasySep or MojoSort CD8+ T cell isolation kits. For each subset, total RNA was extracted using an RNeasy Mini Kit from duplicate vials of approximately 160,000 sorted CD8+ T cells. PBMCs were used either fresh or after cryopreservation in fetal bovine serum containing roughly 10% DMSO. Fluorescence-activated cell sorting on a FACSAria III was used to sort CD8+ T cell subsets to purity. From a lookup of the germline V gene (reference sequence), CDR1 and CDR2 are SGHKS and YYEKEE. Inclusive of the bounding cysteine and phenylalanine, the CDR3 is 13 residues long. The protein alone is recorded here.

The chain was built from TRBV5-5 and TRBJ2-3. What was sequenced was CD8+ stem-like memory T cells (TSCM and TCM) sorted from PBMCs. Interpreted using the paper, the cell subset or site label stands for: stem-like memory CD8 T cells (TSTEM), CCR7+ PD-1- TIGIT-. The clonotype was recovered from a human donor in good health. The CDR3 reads CASSLENSVAQYF.